Below, 8 T cell receptor beta chains from the same sample are listed, as sequenced in a study of graft-versus-host responses after intestinal transplantation. TCRdb keeps only in-frame clones here, not all; method: immunoSEQ multiplex PCR. This sample has under 100,000 clones, with approximately 92% found just once. The sequencing used PBMCs, collected about 440 days after intestinal transplant. These receptors all stem from a human patient who received an intestinal transplant, so some T cells may come from the graft donor.

This clone was recorded only once. The chain uses TRBV6-1 and TRBJ1-3, with no clear D. Trimming removed 4 bases from V and 4 bases from J, with 11 bases in between. The CDR3 spans 14 residues. The germline V gene encodes CDR1 MNHNS and CDR2 SASEGT. The CDR3 region has the DNA TGTGCCAGCAGTGCCCAATTGCTCGGAAACACCATATATTTT. This sequence encodes CASSAQLLGNTIYF.

A few counts support this clone. V gene TRBV7-9 combines with J gene TRBJ1-2, with 9 bases identical to TRBD1. The germline V gene encodes CDR1 SEHNR and CDR2 FQNEAQ (reference sequence). The CDR3 is 13 amino acids. The V segment lost 5 bases and the J segment 5 bases; nucleotides outside the gene matches: 3. CDR3 nucleotides: TGTGCCAGCAGCGGGGGGACAGGGTATGGCTACACCTTC. Translation gives CASSGGTGYGYTF.

This chain uses TRBV7-2 with TRBJ1-4; tentative D call: TRBD1 (6 bases). V dropped 1 base and J dropped 7 bases, with 16 bases sitting between them. CDR1 SGHTA and CDR2 FQGNSA come from the germline V gene. This CDR3 comprises 16 residues. CDR3 residues: CASSLVPGAVGEKLFF. The CDR3 bases are TGTGCCAGCAGCTTAGTCCCGGGGGCTGTAGGTGAAAAACTGTTTTTT. Full variable domain (outside the CDR3, taken from reference TRBV7-2 and TRBJ1-4): GAGVSQSPSNKVTEKGKDVELRCDPISGHTALYWYRQSLGQGLEFLIYFQGNSAPDKSGLPSDRFSAERTGGSVSTLTIQRTQQEDSAVYLCASSLVPGAVGEKLFFGSGTQLSVL.

The chain combines TRBV29-1 with TRBJ2-2; D is unclear. CDR1 and CDR2 from the germline V gene are SQVTM and ANQGSEA. With 4 bases removed from V and 0 bases from J, the gap between germline ends came to 9 bases. This CDR3 contains 14 residues. In nucleotides, the CDR3 is TGCAGCGTTGTTCGGGCTTCGAACACCGGGGAGCTGTTTTTT. Encoded protein: CSVVRASNTGELFF.

This chain joins TRBV6-5 and TRBJ1-3, with D perhaps matching TRBD1 (5 bases). The length of the CDR3 is 14 residues. In germline, CDR1 is MNHEY, CDR2 SVGAGI. V was cut by 5 bases and J by 3 bases, with 11 bases left in between. CDR3 in DNA: TGTGCCAGCAGTGGGTCCGGGGGTGGAAACACCATATATTTT. Its translation is CASSGSGGGNTIYF.

CDR3 coding DNA: TGTGCCAGTCTGAGTAAGAGCACAGATACGCAGTATTTT. This encodes CASLSKSTDTQYF. The V and J genes are TRBV19 and TRBJ2-3; no firm D call. V lost 8 bases to trimming and J lost 0 bases, with 9 bases between them. CDR3 size: 13 residues. Germline CDR1 reads LNHDA; CDR2 reads SQIVND (reference sequence).

The chain combines TRBV19 with TRBJ1-1; tentatively, D is TRBD1 (5 bases). The germline V and J ends were trimmed by 3 bases and 3 bases, with 8 bases remaining between them. Looked up from germline, CDR1 is LNHDA and CDR2 is SQIVND (reference sequence). The CDR3 runs 13 residues. The CDR3 loop reads CASSIGGDTEAFF. CDR3 bases: TGTGCCAGTAGTATTGGGGGGGACACTGAAGCTTTCTTT. Looking up the rest from reference TRBV19 and TRBJ1-1 gives the full variable domain: DGGITQSPKYLFRKEGQNVTLSCEQNLNHDAMYWYRQDPGQGLRLIYYSQIVNDFQKGDIAEGYSVSREKKESFPLTVTSAQKNPTAFYLCASSIGGDTEAFFGQGTRLTVV.

In its sample, this clone was seen once. The chain employs TRBV4-1 and TRBJ2-4, with 15 bases that match TRBD2. Germline trimming cut 3 bases from V and 1 base from J; bases unmatched to any gene: 7. The CDR3 totals 19 residues. CDR1 and CDR2 from the germline V gene are MGHRA and YSYEKL. CDR3 coding DNA: TGCGCCAGCAGCCAGGGGACTAGCGGGGGGCAAAGGGCCAAAAACATTCAGTACTTC. It codes for CASSQGTSGGQRAKNIQYF.